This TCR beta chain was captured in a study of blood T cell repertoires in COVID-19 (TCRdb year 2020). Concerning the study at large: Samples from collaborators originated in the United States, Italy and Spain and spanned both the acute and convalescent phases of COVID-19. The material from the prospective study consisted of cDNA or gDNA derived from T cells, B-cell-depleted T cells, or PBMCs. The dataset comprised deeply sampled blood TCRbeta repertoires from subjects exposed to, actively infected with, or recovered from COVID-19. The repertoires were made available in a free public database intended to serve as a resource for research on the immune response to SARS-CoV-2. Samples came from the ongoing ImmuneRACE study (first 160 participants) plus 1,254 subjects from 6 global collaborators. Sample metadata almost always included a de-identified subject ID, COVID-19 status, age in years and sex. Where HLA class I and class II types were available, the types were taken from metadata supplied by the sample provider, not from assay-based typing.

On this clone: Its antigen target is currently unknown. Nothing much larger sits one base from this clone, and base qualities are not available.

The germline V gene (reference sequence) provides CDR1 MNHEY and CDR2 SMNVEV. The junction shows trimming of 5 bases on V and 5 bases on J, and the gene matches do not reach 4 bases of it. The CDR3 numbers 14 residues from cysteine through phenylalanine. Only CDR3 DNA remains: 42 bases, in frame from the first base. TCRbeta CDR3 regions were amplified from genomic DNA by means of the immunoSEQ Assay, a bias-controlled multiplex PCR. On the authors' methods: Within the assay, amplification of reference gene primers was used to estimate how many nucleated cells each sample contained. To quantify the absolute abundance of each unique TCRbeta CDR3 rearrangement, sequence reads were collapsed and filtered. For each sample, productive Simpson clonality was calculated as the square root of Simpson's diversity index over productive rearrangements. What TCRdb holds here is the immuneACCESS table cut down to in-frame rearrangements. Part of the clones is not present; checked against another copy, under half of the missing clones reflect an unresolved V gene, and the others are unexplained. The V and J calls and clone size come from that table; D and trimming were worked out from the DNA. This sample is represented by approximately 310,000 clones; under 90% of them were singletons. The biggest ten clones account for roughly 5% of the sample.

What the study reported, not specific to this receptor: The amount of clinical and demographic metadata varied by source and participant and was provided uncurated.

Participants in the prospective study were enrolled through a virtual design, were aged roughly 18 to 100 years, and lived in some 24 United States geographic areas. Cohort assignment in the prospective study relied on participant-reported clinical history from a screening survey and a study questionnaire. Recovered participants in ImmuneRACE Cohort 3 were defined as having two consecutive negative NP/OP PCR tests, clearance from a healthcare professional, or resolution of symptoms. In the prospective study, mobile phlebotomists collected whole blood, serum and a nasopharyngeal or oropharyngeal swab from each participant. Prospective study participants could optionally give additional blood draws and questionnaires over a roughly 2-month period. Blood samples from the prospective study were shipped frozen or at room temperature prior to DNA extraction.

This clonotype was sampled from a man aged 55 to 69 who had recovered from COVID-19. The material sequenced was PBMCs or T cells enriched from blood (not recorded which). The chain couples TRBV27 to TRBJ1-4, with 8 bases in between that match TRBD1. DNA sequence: TGTGCCAGCAGTAACAGGGGGACAAATGAAAAACTGTTTTTT. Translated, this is CASSNRGTNEKLFF.